These 13 T cell receptor beta chains were sequenced from one sample in a study of cytomegalovirus exposure and HLA in healthy donors. Primers included in the PCR were 60 Vbeta and 13 Jbeta primers. Repertoires were generated with immunoSEQ multiplex PCR, while TCRdb's copy carries only in-frame clones and drops some. The sample's table shows more than 85,000 clones. Material for sequencing was PBMCs. These receptors all come from a girl aged 5-17 years in good health and CMV-seropositive.

The rearrangement uses TRBV7-8 and TRBJ1-1; TRBD1 matches 7 bases. The CDR3 is 12 amino acids. The germline V gene encodes CDR1 SGHVS and CDR2 FQNEAQ. With V trimmed by 5 bases and J by 8 bases, 5 bases remained unmatched. The CDR3 loop reads CASSPSDREAFF. The DNA of the CDR3 is TGTGCCAGCAGCCCATCGGACAGGGAAGCTTTCTTT.

The chain has TRBV18 and TRBJ1-4, with TRBD1 matching 8 bases. Germline V gene sequence: CDR1 KGHSH, CDR2 LQKENI. The trim removed 6 bases at V and 0 bases at J, leaving 3 bases unmatched. This CDR3 has 15 residues. The CDR3 DNA reads TGTGCCAGCTCTCTGACAGGGGCAACTAATGAAAAACTGTTTTTT. Its translation: CASSLTGATNEKLFF.

The V call is TRBV7-6, the J call TRBJ2-5, with 9 bases that match TRBD1. The CDR3 has 14 residues. Per the germline V gene, CDR1 is SGHVS and CDR2 is FNYEAQ. With V trimmed by 5 bases and J by 2 bases, 3 bases remained unmatched. The CDR3 nucleotides are TGTGCCAGCAGCGTAGGACAGGGGCAAGAGACCCAGTACTTC. Translating gives CASSVGQGQETQYF.

The V gene is TRBV4-3, the J gene TRBJ1-2; a possible D gene is TRBD1 (5 bases). V lost 0 bases, J lost 4 bases, and 9 bases lay in between. From germline, CDR1 is LGHNA and CDR2 YSLEER. The CDR3 is 14 amino acids. The CDR3 protein is CASSQDSGVYGYTF. The DNA of the CDR3 is TGCGCCAGCAGCCAAGATTCGGGGGTCTATGGCTACACCTTC.

This chain links TRBV6-1 with TRBJ2-7; D is perhaps TRBD1 (6 bases). The germline V gene encodes CDR1 MNHNS and CDR2 SASEGT. Trimming removed 0 bases from V and 9 bases from J, with 6 bases in between. This CDR3 is 11 amino acids long. In DNA form, the CDR3 reads TGTGCCAGCAGTGAAGCGACAGGGCAGTACGTC. The encoded protein is CASSEATGQYV.

The rearrangement joins TRBV4-2 to TRBJ1-1, with no clear D. This CDR3 is built from 15 residues. Trimming took off 0 bases at V and 2 bases at J, with 10 bases between the two ends. Germline CDR1 LGHNA, CDR2 YNFKEQ. Here the CDR3 reads CASSQENSLNTEAFF. The CDR3 DNA reads TGTGCCAGCAGCCAAGAAAACAGCCTAAACACTGAAGCTTTCTTT.

The chain recombines TRBV25-1 with TRBJ1-4, with D tentatively TRBD1 (6 bases). CDR3 length: 15 residues. CDR1 and CDR2 (germline): MGHDK, SYGVNS. Trimming removed 2 bases at V and 6 bases at J, with 13 bases between. This chain's CDR3 is CASSEQGSMDEKLFF. CDR3 nucleotides: TGTGCCAGCAGTGAACAGGGGTCGATGGATGAAAAACTGTTTTTT.

The V and J genes are TRBV18 and TRBJ2-5, with TRBD2 matching over 7 bases. Germline CDR1 KGHSH, CDR2 LQKENI. J was trimmed by 3 bases and V by 4 bases; bases with no gene match: 2. This CDR3 contains 13 residues. CDR3 bases: TGTGCCAGCTCACGAGGACTAGAAGAGACCCAGTACTTC. Protein sequence: CASSRGLEETQYF.

The chain is built from TRBV5-1 and TRBJ2-5; 12 nucleotides align to TRBD1. CDR1 and CDR2 from the germline V gene are SGHRS and YFSETQ. Trimming took 3 bases from V and 5 from J; bases not matched to a gene: 5. The CDR3 consists of 15 residues. The DNA for the CDR3 is TGCGCCAGCAGCTGGGGGACAGGGGGCCAGGAGACCCAGTACTTC. Residues: CASSWGTGGQETQYF.

The chain recombines TRBV9 with TRBJ2-1; 10 bases fit TRBD2. The germline V gene has CDR1 SGDLS and CDR2 YYNGEE. The V segment lost 3 bases and the J segment 7 bases; nucleotides outside the gene matches: 7. There are 15 residues in the CDR3. The CDR3 loop is CASSGEAGGRNEQFF. The DNA for the CDR3 is TGTGCCAGCAGCGGAGAAGCGGGGGGGCGTAATGAGCAGTTCTTC.

The rearrangement links TRBV10-3 to TRBJ1-2; 8 bases are shared with TRBD1. The ends lost 6 bases at V and 8 bases at J; junction bases unmatched: 11. This CDR3 comprises 14 residues. CDR1 is ENHRY and CDR2 is SYGVKD in the germline V gene. CDR3 nucleotide sequence: TGTGCCATCAGCCCGGGGCAGGGGGCAGACGGCTACACCTTC. This sequence encodes CAISPGQGADGYTF.

The chain combines TRBV7-2 with TRBJ1-5; tentative D call: TRBD1 (6 bases). This CDR3 is built from 16 residues. V was cut by 5 bases and J by 4 bases, with 18 bases left in between. Looked up from germline, CDR1 is SGHTA and CDR2 is FQGNSA. CDR3 in amino acids: CASSGQTGPLNQPQHF. The DNA for the CDR3 is TGTGCCAGCAGCGGACAGACAGGTCCCCTGAATCAGCCCCAGCATTTT.

The V call is TRBV4-1, the J call TRBJ2-7, with TRBD1 as a possible D gene (5 bases). V lost 1 base, J lost 2 bases, and 18 bases lay in between. Germline V gives CDR1 MGHRA, CDR2 YSYEKL. This CDR3 is 17 amino acids long. DNA for the CDR3: TGCGCCAGCAGCCAAGTATCTAGGGTAGGGGCCCCCTACGAGCAGTACTTC. Translation: CASSQVSRVGAPYEQYF.